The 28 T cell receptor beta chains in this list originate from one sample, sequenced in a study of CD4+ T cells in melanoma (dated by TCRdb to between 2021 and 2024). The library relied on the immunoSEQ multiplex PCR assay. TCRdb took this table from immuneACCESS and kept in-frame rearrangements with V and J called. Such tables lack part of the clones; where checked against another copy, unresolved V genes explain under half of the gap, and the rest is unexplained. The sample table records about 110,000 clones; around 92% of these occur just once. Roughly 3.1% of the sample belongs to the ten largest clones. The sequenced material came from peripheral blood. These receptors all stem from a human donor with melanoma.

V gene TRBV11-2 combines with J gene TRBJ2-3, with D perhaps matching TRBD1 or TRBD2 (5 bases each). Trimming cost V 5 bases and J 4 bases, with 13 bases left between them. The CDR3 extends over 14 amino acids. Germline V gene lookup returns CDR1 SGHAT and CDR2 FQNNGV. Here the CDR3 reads CASSREGLADTQYF. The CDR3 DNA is TGTGCCAGCAGCCGAGAGGGGCTCGCAGATACGCAGTATTTT.

The CDR3 DNA is TGTGCCACTCGCGGAGCACCAGATACGCAGTATTTT. Protein: CATRGAPDTQYF. The chain uses TRBV6-1 and TRBJ2-3; no definite D call. The CDR3 runs 12 residues. Germline CDR1 is MNHNS and CDR2 is SASEGT. The V gene lost 10 bases and the J gene lost 4 bases, with 12 bases spanning the gap.

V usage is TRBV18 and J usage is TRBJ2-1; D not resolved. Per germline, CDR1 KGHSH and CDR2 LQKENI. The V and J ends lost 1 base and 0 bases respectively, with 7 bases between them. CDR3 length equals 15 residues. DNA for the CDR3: TGTGCCAGCTCACCACAGGCCCCCTCCTACAATGAGCAGTTCTTC. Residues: CASSPQAPSYNEQFF.

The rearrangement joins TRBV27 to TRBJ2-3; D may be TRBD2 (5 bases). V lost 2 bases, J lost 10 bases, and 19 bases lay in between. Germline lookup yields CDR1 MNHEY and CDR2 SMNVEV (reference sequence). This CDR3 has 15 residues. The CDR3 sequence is CASSLSGWLSGAQYF. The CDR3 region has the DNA TGTGCCAGCAGTTTAAGCGGATGGCTCAGCGGCGCGCAGTATTTT.

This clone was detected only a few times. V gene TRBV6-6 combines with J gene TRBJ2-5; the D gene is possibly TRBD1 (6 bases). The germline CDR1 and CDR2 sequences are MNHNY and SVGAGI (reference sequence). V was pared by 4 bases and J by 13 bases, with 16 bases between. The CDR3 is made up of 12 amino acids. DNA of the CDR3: TGTGCCAGCAGTTTCGGGCAGACAGGCCGGTACTTC. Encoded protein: CASSFGQTGRYF.

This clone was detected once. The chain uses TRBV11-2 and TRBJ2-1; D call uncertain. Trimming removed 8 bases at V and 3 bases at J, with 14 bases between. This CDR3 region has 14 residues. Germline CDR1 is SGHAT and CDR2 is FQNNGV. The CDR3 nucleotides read TGTGCCAGCGTCCCTCGATGGGGCTACAATGAGCAGTTCTTC. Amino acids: CASVPRWGYNEQFF.

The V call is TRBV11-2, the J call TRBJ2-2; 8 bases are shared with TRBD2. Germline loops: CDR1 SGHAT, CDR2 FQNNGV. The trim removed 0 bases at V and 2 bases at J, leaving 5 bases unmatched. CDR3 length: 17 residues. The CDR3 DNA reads TGTGCCAGCAGCTTAGAACTAGCGGCGATTAACACCGGGGAGCTGTTTTTT. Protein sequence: CASSLELAAINTGELFF.

In DNA form, the CDR3 reads TGTGCCAGCAGCGTAGTGGGGTCGGGGGGTCCAGATACGCAGTATTTT. It encodes CASSVVGSGGPDTQYF. J is TRBJ2-3 and V is TRBV9, with 7 bases matching TRBD2. After removal of 0 bases from V and 4 bases from J, the junction contained 8 bases not matched to a gene. Germline V gene data show CDR1 as SGDLS and CDR2 as YYNGEE. The CDR3 has 16 residues.

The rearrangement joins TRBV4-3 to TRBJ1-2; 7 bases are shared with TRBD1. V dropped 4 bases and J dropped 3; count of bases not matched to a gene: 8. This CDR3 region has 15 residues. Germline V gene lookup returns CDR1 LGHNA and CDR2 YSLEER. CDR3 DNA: TGCGCCAGCAGCCGGCCTGACAGGGCGGACTATGGCTACACCTTC. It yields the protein CASSRPDRADYGYTF.

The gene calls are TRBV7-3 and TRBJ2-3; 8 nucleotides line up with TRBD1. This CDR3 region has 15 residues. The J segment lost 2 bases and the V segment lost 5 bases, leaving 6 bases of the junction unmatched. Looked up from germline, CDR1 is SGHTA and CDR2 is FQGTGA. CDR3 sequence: CASSLGQGYTDTQYF. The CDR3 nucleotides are TGTGCCAGCAGCCTCGGACAGGGATACACAGATACGCAGTATTTT.

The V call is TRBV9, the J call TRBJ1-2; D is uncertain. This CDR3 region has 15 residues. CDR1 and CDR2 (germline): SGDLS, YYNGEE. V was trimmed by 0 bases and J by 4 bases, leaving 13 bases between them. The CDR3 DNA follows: TGTGCCAGCAGCGTAGGGGGAGGCCGGGGCTATGGCTACACCTTC. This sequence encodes CASSVGGGRGYGYTF.

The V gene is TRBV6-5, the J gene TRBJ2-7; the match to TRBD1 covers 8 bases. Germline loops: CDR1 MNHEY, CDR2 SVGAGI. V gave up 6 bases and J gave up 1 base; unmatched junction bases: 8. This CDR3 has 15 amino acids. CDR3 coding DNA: TGTGCCAGCAGCCCGACAGGGGAAGGGTCCTACGAGCAGTACTTC. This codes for CASSPTGEGSYEQYF.

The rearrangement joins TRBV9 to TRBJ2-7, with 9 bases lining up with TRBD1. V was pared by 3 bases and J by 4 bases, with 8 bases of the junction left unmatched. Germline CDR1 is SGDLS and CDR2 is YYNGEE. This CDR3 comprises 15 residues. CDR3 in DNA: TGTGCCAGCAGCGCAGCCGGGACAGGGATTTACGAGCAGTACTTC. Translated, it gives CASSAAGTGIYEQYF. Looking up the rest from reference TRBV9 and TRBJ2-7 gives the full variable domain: DSGVTQTPKHLITATGQRVTLRCSPRSGDLSVYWYQQSLDQGLQFLIQYYNGEERAKGNILERFSAQQFPDLHSELNLSSLELGDSALYFCASSAAGTGIYEQYFGPGTRLTVT.

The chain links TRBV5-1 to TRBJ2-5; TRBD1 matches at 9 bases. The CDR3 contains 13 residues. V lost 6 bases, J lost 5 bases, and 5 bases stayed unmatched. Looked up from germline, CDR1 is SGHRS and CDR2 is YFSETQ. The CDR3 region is CASMTGGSETQYF. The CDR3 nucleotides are TGCGCCAGCATGACAGGGGGGAGTGAGACCCAGTACTTC. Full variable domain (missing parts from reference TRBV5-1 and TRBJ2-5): KAGVTQTPRYLIKTRGQQVTLSCSPISGHRSVSWYQQTPGQGLQFLFEYFSETQRNKGNFPGRFSGRQFSNSRSEMNVSTLELGDSALYLCASMTGGSETQYFGPGTRLLVL.

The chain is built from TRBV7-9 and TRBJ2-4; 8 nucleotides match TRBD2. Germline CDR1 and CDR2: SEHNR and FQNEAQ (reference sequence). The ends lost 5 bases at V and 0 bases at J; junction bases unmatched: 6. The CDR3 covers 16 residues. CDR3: CASSRNSGVAKNIQYF. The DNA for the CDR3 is TGTGCCAGCAGCCGAAATAGCGGGGTAGCCAAAAACATTCAGTACTTC. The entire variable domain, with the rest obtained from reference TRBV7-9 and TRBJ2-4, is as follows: DTGVSQNPRHKITKRGQNVTFRCDPISEHNRLYWYRQTLGQGPEFLTYFQNEAQLEKSRLLSDRFSAERPKGSFSTLEIQRTEQGDSAMYLCASSRNSGVAKNIQYFGAGTRLSVL.

The CDR3 sequence is CASSGRAATEAFF. DNA of the CDR3: TGTGCCAGCAGTGGGCGGGCCGCCACTGAAGCTTTCTTT. The genes are TRBV28 and TRBJ1-1; D is ambiguous. CDR3 length: 13 residues. The V end lost 5 bases, the J end lost 4 bases, and 11 bases lay between the germline ends. CDR1 and CDR2 from the germline V gene are MDHEN and SYDVKM.

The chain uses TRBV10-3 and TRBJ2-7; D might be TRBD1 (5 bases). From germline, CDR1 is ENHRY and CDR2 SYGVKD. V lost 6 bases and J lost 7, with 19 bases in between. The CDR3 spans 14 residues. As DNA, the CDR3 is TGTGCCATCAGCCAGATCCTCCCGCCAGGGGAGCAGTACTTC. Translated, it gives CAISQILPPGEQYF.

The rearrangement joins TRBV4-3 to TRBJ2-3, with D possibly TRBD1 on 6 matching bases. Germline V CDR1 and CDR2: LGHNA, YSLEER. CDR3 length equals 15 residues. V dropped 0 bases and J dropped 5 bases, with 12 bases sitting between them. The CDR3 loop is CASSQDNRVGDTQYF. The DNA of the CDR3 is TGCGCCAGCAGCCAAGACAACAGGGTGGGAGATACGCAGTATTTT.

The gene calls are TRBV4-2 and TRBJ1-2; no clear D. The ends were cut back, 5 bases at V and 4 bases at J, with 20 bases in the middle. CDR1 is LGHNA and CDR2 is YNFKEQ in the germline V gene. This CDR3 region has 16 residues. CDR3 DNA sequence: TGTGCCAGCAGCTCGGGTAGTCTCGACGGGAGCTATGGCTACACCTTC. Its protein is CASSSGSLDGSYGYTF.

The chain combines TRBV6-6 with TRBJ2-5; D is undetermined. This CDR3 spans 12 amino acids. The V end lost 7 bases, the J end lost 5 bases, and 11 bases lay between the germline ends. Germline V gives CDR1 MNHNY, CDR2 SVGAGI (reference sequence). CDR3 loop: CASNDAGETQYF. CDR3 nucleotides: TGTGCCAGCAATGACGCTGGGGAGACCCAGTACTTC.

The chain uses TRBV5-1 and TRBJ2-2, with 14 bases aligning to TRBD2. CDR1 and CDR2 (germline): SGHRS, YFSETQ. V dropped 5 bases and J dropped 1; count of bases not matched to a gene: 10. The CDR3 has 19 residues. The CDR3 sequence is CASRTRGTSGSQNTGELFF. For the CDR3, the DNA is TGCGCCAGCAGAACCCGTGGGACTAGCGGGAGTCAGAACACCGGGGAGCTGTTTTTT.

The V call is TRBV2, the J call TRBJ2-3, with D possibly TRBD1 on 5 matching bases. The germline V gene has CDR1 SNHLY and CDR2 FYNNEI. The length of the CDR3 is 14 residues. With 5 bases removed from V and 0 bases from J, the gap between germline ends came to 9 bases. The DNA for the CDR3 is TGTGCCAGCAGTCTGGGGCCCAGCACAGATACGCAGTATTTT. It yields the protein CASSLGPSTDTQYF.

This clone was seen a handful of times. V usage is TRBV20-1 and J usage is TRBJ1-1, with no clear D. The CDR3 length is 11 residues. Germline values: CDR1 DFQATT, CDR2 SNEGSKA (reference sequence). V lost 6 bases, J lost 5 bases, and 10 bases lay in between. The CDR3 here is CSAPLMTEAFF. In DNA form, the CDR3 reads TGCAGTGCCCCGCTGATGACTGAAGCTTTCTTT.

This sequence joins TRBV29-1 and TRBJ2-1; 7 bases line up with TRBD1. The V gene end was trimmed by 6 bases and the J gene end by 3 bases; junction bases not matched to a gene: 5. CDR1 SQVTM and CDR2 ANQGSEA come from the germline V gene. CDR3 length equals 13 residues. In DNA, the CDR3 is TGCAGCGTCGGGACAGCTCTCTACAATGAGCAGTTCTTC. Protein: CSVGTALYNEQFF.

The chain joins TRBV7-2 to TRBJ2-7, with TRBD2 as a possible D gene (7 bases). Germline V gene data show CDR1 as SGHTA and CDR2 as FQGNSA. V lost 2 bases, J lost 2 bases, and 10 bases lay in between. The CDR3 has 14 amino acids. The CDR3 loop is CASSLTRGPYEQYF. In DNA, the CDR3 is TGTGCCAGCAGCTTAACGCGGGGGCCCTACGAGCAGTACTTC.

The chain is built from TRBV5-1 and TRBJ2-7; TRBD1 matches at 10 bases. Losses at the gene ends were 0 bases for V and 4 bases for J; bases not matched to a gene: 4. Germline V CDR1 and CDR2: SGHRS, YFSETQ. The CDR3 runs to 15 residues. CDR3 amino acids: CASSLAGTGVYEQYF. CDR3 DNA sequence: TGCGCCAGCAGCTTGGCCGGGACAGGGGTATACGAGCAGTACTTC.

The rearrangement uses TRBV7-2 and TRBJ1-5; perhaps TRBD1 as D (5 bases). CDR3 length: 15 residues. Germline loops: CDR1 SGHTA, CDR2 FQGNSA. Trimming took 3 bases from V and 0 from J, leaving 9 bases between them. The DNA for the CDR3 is TGTGCCAGCAGCTTTGCAGGGTCTAGCAATCAGCCCCAGCATTTT. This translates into CASSFAGSSNQPQHF.

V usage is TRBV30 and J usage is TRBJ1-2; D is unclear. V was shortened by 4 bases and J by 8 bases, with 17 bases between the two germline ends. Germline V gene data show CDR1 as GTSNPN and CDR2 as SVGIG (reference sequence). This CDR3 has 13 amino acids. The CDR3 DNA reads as TGTGCCTGGATGCCCTTCCGGGCCTACGGCTACACCTTC. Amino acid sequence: CAWMPFRAYGYTF. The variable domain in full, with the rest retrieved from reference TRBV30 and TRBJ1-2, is SQTIHQWPATLVQPVGSPLSLECTVEGTSNPNLYWYRQAAGRGLQLLFYSVGIGQISSEVPQNLSASRPQDRQFILSSKKLLLSDSGFYLCAWMPFRAYGYTFGSGTRLTVV.